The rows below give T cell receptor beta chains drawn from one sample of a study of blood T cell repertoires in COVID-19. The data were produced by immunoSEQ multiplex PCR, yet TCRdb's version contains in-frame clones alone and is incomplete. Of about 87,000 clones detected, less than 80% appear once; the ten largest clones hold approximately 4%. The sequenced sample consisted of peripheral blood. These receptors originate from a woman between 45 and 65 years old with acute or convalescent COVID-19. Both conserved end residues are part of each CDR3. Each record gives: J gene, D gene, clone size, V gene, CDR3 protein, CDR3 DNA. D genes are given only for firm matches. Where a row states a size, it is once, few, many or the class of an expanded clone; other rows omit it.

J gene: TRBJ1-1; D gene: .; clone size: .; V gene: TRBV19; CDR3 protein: CASSSAWAQNTEAFF; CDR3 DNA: TGTGCCAGTAGTTCGGCTTGGGCTCAGAACACTGAAGCTTTCTTT
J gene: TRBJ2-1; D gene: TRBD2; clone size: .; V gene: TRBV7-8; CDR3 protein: CASSETSGAYNEQFF; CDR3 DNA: TGTGCCAGCAGCGAGACTAGCGGGGCCTACAATGAGCAGTTCTTC
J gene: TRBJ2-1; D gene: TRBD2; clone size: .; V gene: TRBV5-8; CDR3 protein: CASSLGGGGEQFF; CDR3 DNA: TGTGCCAGCAGCTTGGGGGGCGGGGGTGAGCAGTTCTTC
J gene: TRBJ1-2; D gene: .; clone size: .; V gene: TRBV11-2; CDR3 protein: CASSSSGADYGYTF; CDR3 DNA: TGTGCCAGCAGCTCCAGTGGGGCGGACTATGGCTACACCTTC
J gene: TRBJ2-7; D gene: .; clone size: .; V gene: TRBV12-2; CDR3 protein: CASRLGSVQSYEQYF; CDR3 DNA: TGTGCAAGTCGCTTAGGGTCGGTACAGTCCTACGAGCAGTACTTC
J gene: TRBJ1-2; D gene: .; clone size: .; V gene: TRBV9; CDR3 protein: CASSIESRTALNYGYTF; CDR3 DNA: TGTGCCAGCAGCATCGAATCCCGGACAGCCCTCAACTATGGCTACACCTTC
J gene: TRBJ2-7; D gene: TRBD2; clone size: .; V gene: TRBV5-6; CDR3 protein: CASSRLAGLPEQYF; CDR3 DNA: TGTGCCAGCAGCAGACTAGCGGGGCTCCCCGAGCAGTACTTC
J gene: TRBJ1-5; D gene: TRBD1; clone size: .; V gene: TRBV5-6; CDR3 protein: CASSLWTGESNQPQHF; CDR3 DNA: TGTGCCAGCAGCCTTTGGACAGGCGAGAGCAATCAGCCCCAGCATTTT
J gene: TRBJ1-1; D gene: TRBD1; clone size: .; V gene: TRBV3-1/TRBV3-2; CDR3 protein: CASSPQGARTEAFF; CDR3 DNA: TGTGCCAGCAGCCCACAGGGGGCGAGGACTGAAGCTTTCTTT
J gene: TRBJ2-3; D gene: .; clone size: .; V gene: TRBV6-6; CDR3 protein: CASSYQGQWGDTQYF; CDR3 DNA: TGTGCCAGCAGTTATCAAGGACAGTGGGGAGATACGCAGTATTTT
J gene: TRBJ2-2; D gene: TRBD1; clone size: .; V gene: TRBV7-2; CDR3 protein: CASSRPTGEDTGELFF; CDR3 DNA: TGTGCCAGCAGCCGCCCGACAGGGGAGGACACCGGGGAGCTGTTTTTT
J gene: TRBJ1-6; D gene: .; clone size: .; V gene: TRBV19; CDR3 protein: CASSMPRSSYNSPLHF; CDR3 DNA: TGTGCCAGTAGTATGCCCCGGAGCTCCTATAATTCACCCCTCCACTTT
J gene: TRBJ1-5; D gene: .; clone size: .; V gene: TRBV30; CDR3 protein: CAWSPRGGDRSQHF; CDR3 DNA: TGTGCCTGGAGCCCCCGGGGAGGGGACCGGTCCCAGCATTTT
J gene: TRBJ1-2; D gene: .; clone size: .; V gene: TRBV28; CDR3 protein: CASSSRGGYTF; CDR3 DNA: TGTGCCAGCAGTTCGAGGGGGGGCTACACCTTC
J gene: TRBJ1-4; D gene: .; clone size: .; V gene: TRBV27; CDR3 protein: CASSPGQTTNEKLFF; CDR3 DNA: TGTGCCAGCAGTCCCGGACAGACAACTAATGAAAAACTGTTTTTT
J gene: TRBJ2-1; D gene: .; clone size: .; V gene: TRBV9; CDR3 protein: CASSVAEGEQFF; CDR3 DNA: TGTGCCAGCAGCGTAGCTGAGGGTGAGCAGTTCTTC
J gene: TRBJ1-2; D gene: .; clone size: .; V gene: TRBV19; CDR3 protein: CASSPWTESNYGYTF; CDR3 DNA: TGTGCCAGTAGCCCGTGGACAGAATCTAACTATGGCTACACCTTC
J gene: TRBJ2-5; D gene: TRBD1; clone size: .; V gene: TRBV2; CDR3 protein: CASRMGTAGETQYF; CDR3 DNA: TGTGCCAGCAGGATGGGGACAGCTGGAGAGACCCAGTACTTC
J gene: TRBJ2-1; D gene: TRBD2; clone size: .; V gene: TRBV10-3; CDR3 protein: CAIRSAGGYNEQFF; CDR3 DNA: TGTGCCATCAGATCAGCGGGGGGGTACAATGAGCAGTTCTTC
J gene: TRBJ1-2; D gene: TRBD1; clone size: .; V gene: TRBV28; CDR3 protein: CASSPPVMGQQFYGYTF; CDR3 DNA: TGTGCCAGCAGTCCCCCTGTAATGGGACAGCAATTCTATGGCTACACCTTC
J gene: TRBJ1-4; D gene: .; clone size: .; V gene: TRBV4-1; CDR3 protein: CASSQDPRQGGEKLFF; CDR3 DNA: TGCGCCAGCAGCCAAGATCCGCGCCAGGGTGGAGAAAAACTGTTTTTT
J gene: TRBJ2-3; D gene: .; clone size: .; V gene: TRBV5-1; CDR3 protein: CASSLASFDTQYF; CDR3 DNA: TGCGCCAGCAGCTTGGCCTCTTTCGATACGCAGTATTTT
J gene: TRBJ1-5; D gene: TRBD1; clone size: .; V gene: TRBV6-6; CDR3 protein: CASSYPQGAGNQPQHF; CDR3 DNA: TGTGCCAGCAGTTACCCACAGGGGGCTGGAAATCAGCCCCAGCATTTT
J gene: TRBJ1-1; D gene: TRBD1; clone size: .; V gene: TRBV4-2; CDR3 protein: CASSQEGTVTEAFF; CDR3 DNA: TGTGCCAGCAGCCAGGAAGGGACAGTCACTGAAGCTTTCTTT
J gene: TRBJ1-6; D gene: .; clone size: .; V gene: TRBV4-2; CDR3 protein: CASSQGQQSSPLHF; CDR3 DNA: TGTGCCAGCAGCCAAGGCCAACAGAGTTCACCCCTCCACTTT
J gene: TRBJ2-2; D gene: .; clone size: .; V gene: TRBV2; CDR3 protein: CASREVTGELFF; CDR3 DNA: TGTGCCAGCCGAGAGGTAACCGGGGAGCTGTTTTTT
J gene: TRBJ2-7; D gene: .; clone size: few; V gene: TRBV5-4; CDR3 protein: CASSFQGSHEQYF; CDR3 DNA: TGTGCCAGCAGCTTTCAGGGCAGCCACGAGCAGTACTTC
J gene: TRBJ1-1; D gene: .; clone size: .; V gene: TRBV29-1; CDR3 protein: CSVTRTTEAFF; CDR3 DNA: TGCAGCGTAACGCGGACAACTGAAGCTTTCTTT
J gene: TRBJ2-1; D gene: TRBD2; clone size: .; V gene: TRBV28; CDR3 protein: CASRPLAGAMNEQFF; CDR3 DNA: TGTGCCAGCAGGCCCCTAGCGGGGGCCATGAATGAGCAGTTCTTC
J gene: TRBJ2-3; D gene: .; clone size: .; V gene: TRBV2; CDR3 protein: CASTQATHTQYF; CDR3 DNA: TGTGCCAGCACGCAGGCTACCCATACGCAGTATTTT
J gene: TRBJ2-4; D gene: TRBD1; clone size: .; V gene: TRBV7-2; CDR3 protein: CASSLGGDRGNIQYF; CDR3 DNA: TGTGCCAGCAGCTTAGGGGGGGACAGGGGAAACATTCAGTACTTC
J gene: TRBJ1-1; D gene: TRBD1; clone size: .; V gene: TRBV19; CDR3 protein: CASSNRGDTEAFF; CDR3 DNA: TGTGCCAGTAGCAACAGGGGGGACACTGAAGCTTTCTTT
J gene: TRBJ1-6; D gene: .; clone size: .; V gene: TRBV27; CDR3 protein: CASRASSYNSPLHF; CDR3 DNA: TGTGCCAGCAGGGCCAGCTCCTATAATTCACCCCTCCACTTT
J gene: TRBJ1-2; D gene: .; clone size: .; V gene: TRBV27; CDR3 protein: CASSKRPYGLDGYTF; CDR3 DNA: TGTGCCAGCTCCAAACGGCCCTATGGACTAGATGGCTACACCTTC
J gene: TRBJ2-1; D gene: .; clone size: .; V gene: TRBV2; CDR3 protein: CASLGGGQFF; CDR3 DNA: TGTGCCAGCCTTGGGGGCGGGCAGTTCTTC
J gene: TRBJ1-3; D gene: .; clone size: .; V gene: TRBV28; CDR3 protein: CASSHSGALGGNTIYF; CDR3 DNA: TGTGCCAGCAGCCATTCAGGGGCCCTCGGTGGAAACACCATATATTTT
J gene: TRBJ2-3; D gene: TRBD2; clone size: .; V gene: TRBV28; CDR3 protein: CASSLNRGGQADTQYF; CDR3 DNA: TGTGCCAGCAGCCTCAATCGGGGGGGCCAGGCAGATACGCAGTATTTT
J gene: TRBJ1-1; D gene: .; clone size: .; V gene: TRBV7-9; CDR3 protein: CASSRYPHRENTEAFF; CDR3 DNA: TGTGCCAGCAGTCGATACCCTCACAGGGAAAACACTGAAGCTTTCTTT
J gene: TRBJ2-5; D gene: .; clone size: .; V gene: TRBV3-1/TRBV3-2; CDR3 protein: CASSQGRSALIGETQYF; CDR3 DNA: TGTGCCAGCAGCCAAGGCCGGAGCGCTCTAATCGGAGAGACCCAGTACTTC
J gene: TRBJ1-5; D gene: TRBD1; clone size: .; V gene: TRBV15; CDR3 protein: CATSRVGLPGDRGNQPQHF; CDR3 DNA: TGTGCCACCAGCAGAGTAGGCTTACCGGGGGACAGGGGCAATCAGCCCCAGCATTTT
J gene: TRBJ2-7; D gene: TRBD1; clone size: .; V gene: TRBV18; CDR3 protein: CASSPPAQGANSYEQYF; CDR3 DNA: TGTGCCAGCTCACCGCCCGCGCAGGGGGCTAACTCCTACGAGCAGTACTTC